The sequence of this TCR beta chain was determined in a study of blood T cell repertoires in COVID-19. Across the whole study: Donors in the United States, Italy and Spain gave samples during acute or convalescent COVID-19. Sample material is recorded as cDNA or gDNA derived from T cells, B-cell-depleted T cells, or PBMCs.

Germline V gene sequence: CDR1 SGHRS, CDR2 YFSETQ. This CDR3 is 13 amino acids long. Unmatched junction bases numbered 3, after V lost 6 bases and J lost 5 bases. TCRdb keeps only in-frame clones here, not all; method: immunoSEQ multiplex PCR. The table records roughly 220,000 clones, roughly 83% of them present only once. The source is a woman between 40 and 55 years old with acute COVID-19. This chain joins TRBV5-1 and TRBJ1-1; TRBD1 matches at 11 bases. The sample taken for sequencing was PBMCs or T cells enriched from blood (not recorded which). As DNA, the CDR3 is TGCGCCAGCATGGGACAGGGGGGGACTGAAGCTTTCTTT. This codes for CASMGQGGTEAFF. The full variable domain, completed using reference TRBV5-1 and TRBJ1-1, is KAGVTQTPRYLIKTRGQQVTLSCSPISGHRSVSWYQQTPGQGLQFLFEYFSETQRNKGNFPGRFSGRQFSNSRSEMNVSTLELGDSALYLCASMGQGGTEAFFGQGTRLTVV.